Sequencing of this T cell receptor beta chain was carried out in a study of blood T cell repertoires in COVID-19. Whole-study context: Material from acute and convalescent COVID-19 was sourced from the United States, Italy and Spain. PBMCs, B-cell-depleted T cells, or T cells provided the cDNA or gDNA that made up the material.

The V and J ends lost 4 bases and 7 bases respectively, with 7 bases between them. The CDR3 is made up of 10 amino acids. Germline lookup yields CDR1 DFQATT and CDR2 SNEGSKA (reference sequence). Original analysis: Reference gene primer amplification gave estimated nucleated cell counts. Generated by immunoSEQ multiplex PCR, the TCRdb table keeps only in-frame clones and is missing some. That table supplies the V and J calls and clone size; D and trimming were determined from the DNA. The table lists around 150,000 clones, about 87% of them singletons. The chain employs TRBV20-1 and TRBJ1-1; D is unresolved. The source of this sequence is a woman aged 35 to 49 with acute or convalescent COVID-19. Specimen: peripheral blood. The CDR3 here is CSAKEGEAFF. CDR3 nucleotides: TGCAGTGCTAAGGAGGGTGAAGCTTTCTTT.